The source of this T cell receptor beta chain is a study of T cells in Graves' hyperthyroidism and ophthalmopathy. Trimming stripped 7 bases from V and 4 bases from J, with 11 bases between. Germline CDR1 LNHDA, CDR2 SQIVND (reference sequence). The CDR3 covers 13 residues. This clonotype has a count of ten or more. Exclusion of patients followed from uncontrolled infection, other autoimmune disease, pregnancy or lactation. Diagnoses were established using clinical symptoms, serum thyroxine and TRAb, thyroid ultrasound and orbital computed tomography. RNA transcripts yielded amplified TCR beta CDR3 regions. First-round RT-PCR with HTBI primers amplified the TCR CDR3 region. TCRdb itself ran the multiplex PCR reads through MiXCR, one entry per CDR3 protein. This repertoire shows under 700,000 distinct CDR3 sequences, 40% to 55% found once; its top ten account for about 8.2%.

This clonotype was sampled from a young woman with Graves' hyperthyroidism. Specimen: peripheral blood or thyroid tissue (not recorded which). The chain joins TRBV19 to TRBJ1-5; D possibly corresponds to TRBD1 (5 bases). The CDR3 region is CASTGSGNQPQHF. In DNA, the CDR3 is TGTGCCAGTACAGGGTCGGGAAATCAGCCCCAGCATTTT.